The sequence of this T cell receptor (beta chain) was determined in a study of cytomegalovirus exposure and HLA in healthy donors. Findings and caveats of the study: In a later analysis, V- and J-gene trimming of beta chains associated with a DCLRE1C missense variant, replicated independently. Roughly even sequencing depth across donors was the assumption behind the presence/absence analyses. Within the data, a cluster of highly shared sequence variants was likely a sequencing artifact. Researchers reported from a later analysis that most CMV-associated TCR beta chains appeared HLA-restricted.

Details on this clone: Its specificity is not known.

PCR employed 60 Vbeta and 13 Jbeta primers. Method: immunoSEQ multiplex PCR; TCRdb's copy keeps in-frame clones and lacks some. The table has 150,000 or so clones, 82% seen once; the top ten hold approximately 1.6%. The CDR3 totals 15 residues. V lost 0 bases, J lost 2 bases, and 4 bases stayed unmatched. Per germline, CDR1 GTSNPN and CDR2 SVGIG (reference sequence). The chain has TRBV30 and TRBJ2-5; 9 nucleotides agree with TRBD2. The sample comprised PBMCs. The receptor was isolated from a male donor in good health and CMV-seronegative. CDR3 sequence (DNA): TGTGCCTGGAGTGTGGGGGGACTAGCTCAAGAGACCCAGTACTTC. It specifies CAWSVGGLAQETQYF.